The clone carrying this TCR beta chain showed up just once. Germline V gene lookup returns CDR1 MNHEY and CDR2 SVGAGI. Trimming removed 8 bases from V and 2 bases from J; junction bases left unmatched: 7. The length of the CDR3 is 15 residues. Using immunoSEQ multiplex PCR, the repertoire was profiled, and TCRdb retains in-frame clones only, with some absent. The data hold under 300,000 clones, with around nine tenths observed a single time. This sample is drawn from a study of blood T cell repertoires in COVID-19. Whole-study context: PBMCs, B-cell-depleted T cells, or T cells provided the cDNA or gDNA that made up the material.

The sequenced sample was peripheral blood. The V call is TRBV6-5, the J call TRBJ1-2; 11 positions agree with TRBD1. This sequence originates from a man between 45 and 60 years old with acute or convalescent COVID-19. In nucleotides, the CDR3 is TGTGCCAGCCTAGGGGGACAGGGGGGGAACTATGGCTACACCTTC. Translated: CASLGGQGGNYGYTF.